This TCR beta chain derives from a study of blood T cells in healthy people across ages (dated by TCRdb to about 2015). Looking at the study overall: Template switching captured roughly one uniquely barcoded TCR beta cDNA molecule per two T cells in model experiments. The study measured age-related changes in TCR beta repertoire diversity using deep sequencing normalized with unique cDNA molecular identifiers. The donors were split into four age groups: young (average about 15 years), middle-aged (around 40), aged (more than 60) and long-lived (approximately 89). Donors of different ages were randomly distributed across sequencing lanes to avoid experimental bias. Using the same blood draw, the study looked at two additional independent replicas of 1 million unique cDNA reads for two donors, one aged 18 to 30 and the other aged 80 or older. Here is what the overall study found, with its caveats: Since profiling was done on bulk unsorted PBMCs, naive and antigen-experienced compartments could not be conclusively compared. Because donor CMV infection status was unknown, age-related changes in expanded clonotypes were potentially confounded. Estimates of total diversity based on one million sequenced T cells were considered lower bounds and underestimates. Observed TCR beta diversity per million T cells fell roughly linearly with age, and a significant reduction was already apparent by age around 40. There was a strong correlation between observed TCR beta diversity and the percentage of naive T cells measured by flow cytometry. Compared with the aged group, more naive CD4+ T cells, fewer expanded clones and increased TCR diversity were shown by the long-lived group, suggesting age selection.

Measured from the cysteine to the phenylalanine, the CDR3 is 18 residues long. Only the CDR3 part of the read is kept: 54 bases, read in frame from the first base. For CDR1 and CDR2, the germline V gene (reference sequence) lists SEHNR and FQNEAQ. The V end gives up 6 bases and the J end 2 bases, leaving 13 bases in the junction not matched to a gene. The roughly 39 donors, aged about 6 to 95 years, were systemically healthy Caucasian individuals from Russia. Approximately 11 milliliters of peripheral blood were drawn from each donor into EDTA-treated Vacutainer tubes. PBMCs were isolated by Ficoll-Paque density-gradient centrifugation, with at least 7 million obtained per sample. Total RNA, at least 6 micrograms per sample, was extracted from PBMCs with Trizol reagent. For every donor, flow cytometry on a PBMC aliquot measured the percentage of naive CD45RAhigh/CD27high T cells. This clonotype was observed a handful of times. No cognate antigen has been identified for it. Base-call qualities are not available, and no considerably larger clone is one nucleotide away.

Library preparation used 5' RACE. A second PCR of roughly 6 to 12 cycles was run with a J-beta primer mix and a sample-barcoded 5' primer. Each TCR beta cDNA molecule received a unique molecular identifier from a template-switch 5' adaptor carrying 12 random nucleotides. Each sample yielded at least 2.5 million CDR3-containing paired-end reads. First-strand cDNA synthesis was performed from all RNA using the Mint cDNA synthesis kit, with priming by a TRBC-specific oligonucleotide. After uracil-DNA glycosylase treatment, a first 18-cycle PCR used universal primers M1SS and BC2_uni_R on all cDNA. Under the source paper's analysis protocol: For normalization, 1 million high-quality reads, each with a distinct molecular identifier, were randomly selected from each sample. Instead of being binned into consensus sequences, reads that shared molecular identifiers were thrown out. MiTCR, run with a Q25 quality threshold and the strictest error-elimination algorithm, handled CDR3 identification, clonotype clustering and error correction. A nonparametric unseen species model using Euler transformation provided a lower-bound estimate of total TCR beta diversity. TCRdb itself trimmed the public reads at Q25 with fastp, ran MiXCR and retained productive beta chains. Each CDR3 protein appears once, grouped with its most common genes and DNA. TCRdb's processing, not the authors' own work, is the source of the V and J calls. The sample profile shows fewer than 2,000,000 distinct CDR3 sequences; approximately 40% of them were found once. Around 23% of the sample rests with the top ten.

Recombination connected TRBV7-9 to TRBJ2-7; TRBD2 fits 13 bases in the junction. The TCR originated in a human donor in good health. The sample consisted of blood. The sequenced DNA is TGTGCCAGCAGGAAGGGACTAGCGGGACCGGGCAGGGCCTACGAGCAGTACTTC. The translation is CASRKGLAGPGRAYEQYF.